This T cell receptor beta chain was sequenced in a study of blood T cell repertoires in COVID-19 (dated by TCRdb to the early 2020s). About the investigation overall: Samples covering the acute and convalescent phases of COVID-19 were provided by collaborators in the United States, Italy and Spain. The material from the prospective study consisted of cDNA or gDNA derived from T cells, B-cell-depleted T cells, or PBMCs. The dataset comprised deeply sampled blood TCRbeta repertoires from subjects exposed to, actively infected with, or recovered from COVID-19. A freely available public database, intended as a resource for researchers studying the immune response to SARS-CoV-2, is where the repertoires were released. The samples were drawn from the first 160 participants of the ongoing ImmuneRACE study and from about 1,200 subjects provided by 6 global collaborators. The sample metadata nearly always contained a de-identified subject ID, COVID-19 status, age in years and sex. Where HLA class I and class II types were available, the types were taken from metadata supplied by the sample provider, not from assay-based typing.

Collaborating institutions collected whole blood in K2EDTA tubes following their own protocols. For TCRbeta analysis, collaborators shipped samples in one of three forms: frozen whole blood, isolated PBMCs, or DNA extracted from either of those sample types. Worth noting for this clone: Its antigen is unknown. Base qualities are not recorded, but no much larger clone differs from it by a single base.

TCRbeta CDR3 regions were amplified from genomic DNA by means of the immunoSEQ Assay, a bias-controlled multiplex PCR. Per the original workflow: The number of nucleated cells in each sample was estimated by amplification of reference gene primers within the assay. Sequence reads were collapsed and filtered to measure the absolute abundance of every unique TCRbeta CDR3 rearrangement. Productive Simpson clonality was computed per sample as the square root of Simpson's diversity index over productive rearrangements. TCRdb limited this immuneACCESS table to in-frame rearrangements with V and J called. A share of clones is missing; checked studies link under half to unresolved V genes, and the rest is unexplained. The DNA gave D and trimming, while V, J and clone size come from that table. The sample table lists under 350,000 clones, around nine tenths of them with a count of one. Roughly 5% of the sample goes to the ten largest clones.

Findings and caveats that apply to the study as a whole: The quantity of clinical and demographic metadata differed by source and by participant and was supplied without curation.

The CDR3 runs 13 residues from the cysteine to the phenylalanine. The only DNA kept is the CDR3, 39 bases in frame from the first base. Trimming takes 8 bases from V and 6 bases from J, and the germline ends sit 16 bases apart. The germline V gene (reference sequence) yields MNHEY for CDR1 and SMNVEV for CDR2. The receptor was derived from a middle-aged man with acute or convalescent COVID-19. The sample was peripheral blood. The chain is assembled from TRBV27 and TRBJ1-2; no D segment can be confidently identified. For the CDR3, the sequence is CASSSLSLDGYTF. In nucleotide form, the sequence is TGTGCCAGCTCCTCCTTGAGTCTAGATGGCTACACCTTC.